This T cell receptor beta chain was profiled in a study of OX40 agonist ivuxolimab in advanced cancers. Background on the study: Patients were dosed with the agonistic anti-OX40 (CD134) antibody ivuxolimab. Study observations and caveats: What antigens the expanded peripheral T cells recognized was never established. Averaged across samples, CD8+ T cells carried more expanded clones than CD4+ did.

Blood sampling was done at baseline, cycle 4 day 1, and cycle 7 day 1. Data came from immunoSEQ multiplex PCR; TCRdb stores just in-frame clones and leaves some out. The sample has around 80,000 clones; over 85% are singletons. The J segment lost 7 bases and the V segment lost 2 bases, leaving 9 bases of the junction unmatched. CDR3 size: 16 residues. Per germline, CDR1 SGHTA and CDR2 FQGNSA. Concerning this clone: The target antigen is unknown.

Sequencing was performed on CD4+ or CD8+ T cells sorted from blood, taken in a trial of the OX40 agonist ivuxolimab. The rearrangement links TRBV7-2 to TRBJ2-2; TRBD2 matches at 8 bases. The sequence was collected from an adult with an advanced solid tumor such as melanoma, head and neck, liver or kidney cancer. CDR3 in amino acids: CASSLFTGGYGGELFF. As DNA, the CDR3 is TGTGCCAGCAGCTTATTTACGGGAGGGTATGGCGGGGAGCTGTTTTTT.